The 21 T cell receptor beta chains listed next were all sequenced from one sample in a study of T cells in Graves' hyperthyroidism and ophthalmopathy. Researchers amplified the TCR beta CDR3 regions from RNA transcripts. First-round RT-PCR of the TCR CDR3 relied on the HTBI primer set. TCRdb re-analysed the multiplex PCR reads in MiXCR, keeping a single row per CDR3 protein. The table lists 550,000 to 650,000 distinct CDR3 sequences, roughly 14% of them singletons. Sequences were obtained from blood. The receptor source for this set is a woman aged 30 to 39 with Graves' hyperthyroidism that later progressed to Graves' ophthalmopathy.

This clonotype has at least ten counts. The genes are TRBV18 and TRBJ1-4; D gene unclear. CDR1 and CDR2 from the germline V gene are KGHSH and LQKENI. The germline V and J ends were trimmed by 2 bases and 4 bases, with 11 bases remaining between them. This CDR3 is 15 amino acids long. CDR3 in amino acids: CASSPNLSHNEKLFF. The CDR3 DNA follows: TGTGCCAGCTCACCAAACTTAAGTCATAATGAAAAACTGTTTTTT.

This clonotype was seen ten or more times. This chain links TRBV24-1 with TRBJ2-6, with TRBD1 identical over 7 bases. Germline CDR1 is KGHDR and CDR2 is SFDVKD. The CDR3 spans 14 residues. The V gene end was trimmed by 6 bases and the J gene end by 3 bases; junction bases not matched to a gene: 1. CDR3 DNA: TGTGCCACCAGTACAGGGGTTGGGGCCAACGTCCTGACTTTC. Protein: CATSTGVGANVLTF.

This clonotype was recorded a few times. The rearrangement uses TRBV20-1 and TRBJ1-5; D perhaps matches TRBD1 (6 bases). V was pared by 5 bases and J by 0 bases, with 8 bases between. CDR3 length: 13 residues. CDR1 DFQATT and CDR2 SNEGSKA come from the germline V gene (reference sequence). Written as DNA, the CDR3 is TGCAGTGCTTGGACAGATAGCAATCAGCCCCAGCATTTT. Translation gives CSAWTDSNQPQHF.

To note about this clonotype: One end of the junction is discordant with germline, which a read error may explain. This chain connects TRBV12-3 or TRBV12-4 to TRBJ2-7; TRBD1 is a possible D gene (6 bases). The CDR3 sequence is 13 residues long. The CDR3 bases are TGTACCAGCAGTCGGGACACCTCCTACGAGCAGTACTTC. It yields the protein CTSSRDTSYEQYF.

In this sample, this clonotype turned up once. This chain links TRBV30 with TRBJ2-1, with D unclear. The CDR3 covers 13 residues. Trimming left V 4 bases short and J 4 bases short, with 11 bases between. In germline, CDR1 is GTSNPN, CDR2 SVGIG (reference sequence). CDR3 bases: TGTGCCTGGAAAACCGGTGGTTACAATGAGCAGTTCTTC. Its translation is CAWKTGGYNEQFF. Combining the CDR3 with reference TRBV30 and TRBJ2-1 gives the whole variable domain SQTIHQWPATLVQPVGSPLSLECTVEGTSNPNLYWYRQAAGRGLQLLFYSVGIGQISSEVPQNLSASRPQDRQFILSSKKLLLSDSGFYLCAWKTGGYNEQFFGPGTRLTVL.

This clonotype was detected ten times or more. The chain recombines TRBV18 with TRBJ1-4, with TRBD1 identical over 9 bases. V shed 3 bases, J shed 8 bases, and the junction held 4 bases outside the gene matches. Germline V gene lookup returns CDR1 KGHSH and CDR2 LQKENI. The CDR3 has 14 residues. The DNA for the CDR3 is TGTGCCAGCTCACCCGGGACAGGGCACGAAAAACTGTTTTTT. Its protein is CASSPGTGHEKLFF.

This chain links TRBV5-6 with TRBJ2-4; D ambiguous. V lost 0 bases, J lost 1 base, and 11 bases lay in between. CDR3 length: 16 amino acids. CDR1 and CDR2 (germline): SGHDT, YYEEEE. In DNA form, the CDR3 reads TGTGCCAGCAGCTTGGCCCTGGATGGGGCCAAAAACATTCAGTACTTC. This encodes CASSLALDGAKNIQYF.

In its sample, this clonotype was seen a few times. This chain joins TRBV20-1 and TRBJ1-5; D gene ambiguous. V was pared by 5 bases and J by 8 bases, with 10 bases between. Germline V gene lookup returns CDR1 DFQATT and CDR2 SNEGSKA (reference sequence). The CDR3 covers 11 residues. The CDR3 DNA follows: TGCAGTGCTCGGGCGAATGAGCCCCAGCATTTT. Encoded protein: CSARANEPQHF.

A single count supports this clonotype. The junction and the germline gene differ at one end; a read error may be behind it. This CDR3 is CASSEPGFIGSAGANVPTF. CDR3 coding DNA: TGCGCCAGCAGTGAGCCCGGGTTTATCGGCTCCGCTGGGGCCAACGTCCCGACTTTC. The chain joins TRBV10-2 to TRBJ2-6; tentatively, D is TRBD1 (5 bases). Germline CDR1 is WSHSY and CDR2 is SAAADI. This CDR3 spans 19 amino acids.

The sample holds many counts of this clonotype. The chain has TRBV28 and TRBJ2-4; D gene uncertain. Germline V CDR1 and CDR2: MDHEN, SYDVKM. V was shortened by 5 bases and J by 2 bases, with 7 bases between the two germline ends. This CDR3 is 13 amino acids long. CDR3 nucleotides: TGTGCCAGCAGTCGGAGCCCCAAAAACATTCAGTACTTC. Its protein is CASSRSPKNIQYF.

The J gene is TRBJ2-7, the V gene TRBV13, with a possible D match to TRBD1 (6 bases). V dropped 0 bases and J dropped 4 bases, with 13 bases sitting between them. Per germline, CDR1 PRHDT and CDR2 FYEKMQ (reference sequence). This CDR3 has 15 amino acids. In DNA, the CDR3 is TGTGCCAGCAGCTTAGGGCCAGGGGACCAGTACGAGCAGTACTTC. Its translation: CASSLGPGDQYEQYF.

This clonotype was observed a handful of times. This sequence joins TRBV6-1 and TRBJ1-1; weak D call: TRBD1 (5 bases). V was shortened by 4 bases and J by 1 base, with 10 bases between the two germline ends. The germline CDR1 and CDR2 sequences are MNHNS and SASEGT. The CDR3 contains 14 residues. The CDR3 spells CASSALDKNTEAFF. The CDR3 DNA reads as TGTGCCAGCAGTGCCCTGGACAAGAACACTGAAGCTTTCTTT.

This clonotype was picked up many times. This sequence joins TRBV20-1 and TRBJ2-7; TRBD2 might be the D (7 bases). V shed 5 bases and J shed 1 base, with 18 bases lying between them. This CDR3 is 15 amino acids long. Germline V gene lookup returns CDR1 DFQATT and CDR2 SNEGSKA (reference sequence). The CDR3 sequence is CSAPLLRGGSYEQYF. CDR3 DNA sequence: TGCAGTGCTCCCTTGCTGAGGGGGGGGTCCTACGAGCAGTACTTC.

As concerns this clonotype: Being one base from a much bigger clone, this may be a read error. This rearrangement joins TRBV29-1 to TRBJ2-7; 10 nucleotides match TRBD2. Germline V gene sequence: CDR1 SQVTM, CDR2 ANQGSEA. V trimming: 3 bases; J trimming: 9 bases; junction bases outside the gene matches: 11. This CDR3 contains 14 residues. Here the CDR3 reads CSVDWAAGGPVQYV. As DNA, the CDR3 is TGCAGCGTTGATTGGGCAGCGGGAGGGCCGGTGCAGTACGTC.

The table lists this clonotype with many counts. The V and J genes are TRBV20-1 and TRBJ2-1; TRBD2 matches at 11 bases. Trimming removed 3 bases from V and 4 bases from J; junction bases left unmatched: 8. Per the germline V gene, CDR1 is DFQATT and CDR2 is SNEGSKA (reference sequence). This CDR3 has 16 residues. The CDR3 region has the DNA TGCAGTGCTAGGGGACTAGCGGAGCCCTCGTACAATGAGCAGTTCTTC. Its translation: CSARGLAEPSYNEQFF.

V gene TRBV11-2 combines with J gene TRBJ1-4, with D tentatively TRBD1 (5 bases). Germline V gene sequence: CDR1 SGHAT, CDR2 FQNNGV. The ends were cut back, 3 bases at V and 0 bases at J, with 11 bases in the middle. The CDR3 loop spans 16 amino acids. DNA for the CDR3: TGTGCCAGCAGCTTTCAAGGGGCTTCAACTAATGAAAAACTGTTTTTT. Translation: CASSFQGASTNEKLFF. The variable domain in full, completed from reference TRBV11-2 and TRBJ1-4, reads EAGVAQSPRYKIIEKRQSVAFWCNPISGHATLYWYQQILGQGPKLLIQFQNNGVVDDSQLPKDRFSAERLKGVDSTLKIQPAKLEDSAVYLCASSFQGASTNEKLFFGSGTQLSVL.

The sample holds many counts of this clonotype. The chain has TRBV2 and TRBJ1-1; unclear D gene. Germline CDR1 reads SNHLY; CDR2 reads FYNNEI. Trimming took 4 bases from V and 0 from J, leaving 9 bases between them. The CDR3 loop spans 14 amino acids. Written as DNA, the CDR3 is TGTGCCAGCAGTGCTCTCTCCATGAACACTGAAGCTTTCTTT. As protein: CASSALSMNTEAFF.

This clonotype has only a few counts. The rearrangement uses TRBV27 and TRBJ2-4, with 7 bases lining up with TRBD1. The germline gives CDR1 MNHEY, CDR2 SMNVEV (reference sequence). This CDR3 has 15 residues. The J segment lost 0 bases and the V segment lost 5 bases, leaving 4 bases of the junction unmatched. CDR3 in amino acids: CASSVRQGAKNIQYF. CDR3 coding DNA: TGTGCCAGCAGTGTCCGACAGGGAGCCAAAAACATTCAGTACTTC.

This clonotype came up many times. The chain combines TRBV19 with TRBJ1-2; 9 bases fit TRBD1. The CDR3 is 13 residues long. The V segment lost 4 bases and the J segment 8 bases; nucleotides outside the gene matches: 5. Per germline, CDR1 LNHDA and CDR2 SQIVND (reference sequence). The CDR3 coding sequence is TGTGCCAGTAGTACAACAGGGGGCGACGGCTACACCTTC. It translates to CASSTTGGDGYTF.

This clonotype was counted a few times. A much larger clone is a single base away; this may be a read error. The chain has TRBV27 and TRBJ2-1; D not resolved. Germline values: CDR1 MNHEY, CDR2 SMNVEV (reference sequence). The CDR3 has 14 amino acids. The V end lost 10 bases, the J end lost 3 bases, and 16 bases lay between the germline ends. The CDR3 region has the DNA TGTGCCACCCACCAGGCAGGCAACTACAATGAGCAGTTCTTC. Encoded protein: CATHQAGNYNEQFF.

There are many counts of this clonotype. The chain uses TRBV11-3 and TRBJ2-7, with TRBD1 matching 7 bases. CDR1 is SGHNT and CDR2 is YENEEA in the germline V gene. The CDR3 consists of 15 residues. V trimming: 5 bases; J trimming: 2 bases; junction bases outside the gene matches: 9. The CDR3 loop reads CASSAIRDRPYEQYF. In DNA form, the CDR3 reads TGTGCCAGCAGCGCGATTCGGGACAGACCCTACGAGCAGTACTTC.